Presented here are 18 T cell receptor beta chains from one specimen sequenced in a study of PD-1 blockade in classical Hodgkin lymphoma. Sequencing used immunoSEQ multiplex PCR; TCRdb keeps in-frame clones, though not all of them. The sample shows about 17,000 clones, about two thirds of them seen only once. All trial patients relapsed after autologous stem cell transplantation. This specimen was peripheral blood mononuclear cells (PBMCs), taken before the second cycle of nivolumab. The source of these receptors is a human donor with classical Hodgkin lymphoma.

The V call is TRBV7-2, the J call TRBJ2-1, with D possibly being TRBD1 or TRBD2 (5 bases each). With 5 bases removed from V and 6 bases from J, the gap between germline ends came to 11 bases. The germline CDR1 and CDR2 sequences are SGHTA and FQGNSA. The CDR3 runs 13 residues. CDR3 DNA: TGTGCCAGCAGCCCTCGGGACGGCAATGAGCAGTTCTTC. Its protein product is CASSPRDGNEQFF.

CDR3 sequence: CASSIFDHYSNQPQHF. The DNA of the CDR3 is TGTGCCAGTAGTATTTTTGACCACTATAGCAATCAGCCCCAGCATTTT. This sequence joins TRBV19 and TRBJ1-5, with D hard to call. The V end lost 3 bases, the J end lost 0 bases, and 12 bases lay between the germline ends. The CDR3 runs 16 residues. CDR1 is LNHDA, CDR2 SQIVND, per germline (reference sequence).

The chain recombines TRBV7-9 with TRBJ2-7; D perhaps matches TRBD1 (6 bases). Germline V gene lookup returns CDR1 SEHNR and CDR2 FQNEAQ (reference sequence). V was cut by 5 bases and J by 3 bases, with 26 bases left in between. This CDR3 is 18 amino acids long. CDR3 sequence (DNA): TGTGCCAGCAGCCCCATAGGGGACACGGCAACCGGCGGCTACGAGCAGTACTTC. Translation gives CASSPIGDTATGGYEQYF.

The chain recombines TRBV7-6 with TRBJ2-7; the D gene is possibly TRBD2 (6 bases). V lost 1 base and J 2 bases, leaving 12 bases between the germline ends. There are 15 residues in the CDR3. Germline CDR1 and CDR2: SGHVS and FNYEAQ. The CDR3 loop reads CASSLGFGGTYEQYF. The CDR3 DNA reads TGTGCCAGCAGCTTAGGGTTCGGGGGAACCTACGAGCAGTACTTC.

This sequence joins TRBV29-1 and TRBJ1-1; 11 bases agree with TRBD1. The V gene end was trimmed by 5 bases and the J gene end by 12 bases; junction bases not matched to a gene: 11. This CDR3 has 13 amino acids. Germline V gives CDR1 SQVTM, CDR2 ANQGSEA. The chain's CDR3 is CSVLYRDRGSTFF. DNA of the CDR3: TGCAGCGTTTTGTACCGGGACAGGGGGTCAACTTTCTTT.

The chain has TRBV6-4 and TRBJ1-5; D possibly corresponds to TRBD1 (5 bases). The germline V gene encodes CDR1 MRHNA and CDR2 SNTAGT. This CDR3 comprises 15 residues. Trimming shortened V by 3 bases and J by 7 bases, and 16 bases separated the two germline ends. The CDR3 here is CASSEAGLSGQPQHF. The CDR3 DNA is TGTGCCAGCAGTGAGGCAGGGCTGTCCGGGCAGCCCCAGCATTTT.

CDR3 DNA sequence: TGCGCCAGCAGGGGAGCGGATTCCTACAATGAGCAGTTCTTC. Translated, it gives CASRGADSYNEQFF. V and J are TRBV5-1 and TRBJ2-1, with D tentatively TRBD2 (5 bases). The V gene lost 5 bases and the J gene lost 1 base, with 10 bases spanning the gap. Germline CDR1 and CDR2: SGHRS and YFSETQ. The CDR3 is 14 amino acids. The whole variable domain, remainder taken from reference TRBV5-1 and TRBJ2-1, is KAGVTQTPRYLIKTRGQQVTLSCSPISGHRSVSWYQQTPGQGLQFLFEYFSETQRNKGNFPGRFSGRQFSNSRSEMNVSTLELGDSALYLCASRGADSYNEQFFGPGTRLTVL.

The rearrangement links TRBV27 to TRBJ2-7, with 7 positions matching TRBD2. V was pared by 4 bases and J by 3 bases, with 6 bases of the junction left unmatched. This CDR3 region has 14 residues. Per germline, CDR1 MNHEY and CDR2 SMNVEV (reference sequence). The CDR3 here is CASSSGLGFYEQYF. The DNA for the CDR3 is TGTGCCAGCAGTTCCGGACTAGGTTTCTACGAGCAGTACTTC.

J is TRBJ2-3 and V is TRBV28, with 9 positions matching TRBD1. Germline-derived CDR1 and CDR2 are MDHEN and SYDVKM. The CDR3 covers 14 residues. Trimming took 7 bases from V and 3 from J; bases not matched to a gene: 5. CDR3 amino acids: CASNPGTGTDTQYF. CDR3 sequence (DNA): TGTGCCAGCAACCCCGGGACAGGGACAGATACGCAGTATTTT.

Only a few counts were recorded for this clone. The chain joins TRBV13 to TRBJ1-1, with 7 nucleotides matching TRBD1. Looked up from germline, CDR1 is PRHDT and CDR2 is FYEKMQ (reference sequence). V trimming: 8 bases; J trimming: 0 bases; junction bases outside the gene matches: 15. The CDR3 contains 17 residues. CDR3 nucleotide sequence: TGTGCCAGCCTCAGGGGGGCCGGTACCTTTTTGAACACTGAAGCTTTCTTT. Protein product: CASLRGAGTFLNTEAFF. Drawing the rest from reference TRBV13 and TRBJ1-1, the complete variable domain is AAGVIQSPRHLIKEKRETATLKCYPIPRHDTVYWYQQGPGQDPQFLISFYEKMQSDKGSIPDRFSAQQFSDYHSELNMSSLELGDSALYFCASLRGAGTFLNTEAFFGQGTRLTVV.

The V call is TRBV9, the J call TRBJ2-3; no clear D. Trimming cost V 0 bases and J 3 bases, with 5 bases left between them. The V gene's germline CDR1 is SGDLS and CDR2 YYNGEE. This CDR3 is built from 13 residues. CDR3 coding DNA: TGTGCCAGCAGCGTAGTGGGGACAGATACGCAGTATTTT. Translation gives CASSVVGTDTQYF.

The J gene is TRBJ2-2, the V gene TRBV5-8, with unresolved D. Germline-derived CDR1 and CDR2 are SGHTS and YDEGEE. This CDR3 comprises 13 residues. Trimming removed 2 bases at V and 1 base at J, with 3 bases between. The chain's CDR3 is CASSFLNTGELFF. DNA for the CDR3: TGTGCCAGCAGCTTCCTGAACACCGGGGAGCTGTTTTTT.

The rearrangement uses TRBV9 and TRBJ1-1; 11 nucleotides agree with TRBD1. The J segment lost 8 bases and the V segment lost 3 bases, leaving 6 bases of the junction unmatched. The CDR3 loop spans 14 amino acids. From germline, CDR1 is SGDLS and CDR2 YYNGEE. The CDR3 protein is CASSAGQGAGEAFF. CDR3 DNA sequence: TGTGCCAGCAGCGCTGGACAGGGGGCCGGGGAAGCTTTCTTT.

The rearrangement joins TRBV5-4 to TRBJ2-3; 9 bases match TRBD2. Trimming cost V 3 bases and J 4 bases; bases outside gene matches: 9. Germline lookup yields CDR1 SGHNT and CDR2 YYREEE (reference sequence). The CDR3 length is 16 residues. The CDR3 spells CASSSGHSGSADTQYF. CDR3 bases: TGTGCCAGCAGCTCCGGGCATAGCGGGAGTGCAGATACGCAGTATTTT.

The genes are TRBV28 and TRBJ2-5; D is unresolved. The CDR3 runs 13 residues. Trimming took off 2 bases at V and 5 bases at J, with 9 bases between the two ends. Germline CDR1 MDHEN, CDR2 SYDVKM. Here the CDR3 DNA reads TGTGCCAGCAGTTTAACAGCAAGGGAGACCCAGTACTTC. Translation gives CASSLTARETQYF.

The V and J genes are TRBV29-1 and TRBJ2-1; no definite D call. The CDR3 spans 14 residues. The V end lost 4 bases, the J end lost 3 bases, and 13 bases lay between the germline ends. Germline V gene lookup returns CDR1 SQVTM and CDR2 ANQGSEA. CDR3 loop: CSVGWIKGYNEQFF. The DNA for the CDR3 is TGCAGCGTTGGGTGGATTAAGGGCTACAATGAGCAGTTCTTC.

CDR3 sequence reads: CASSYRGENSPLHF. The DNA for the CDR3 is TGTGCCAGCAGTTACAGAGGGGAGAATTCACCCCTCCACTTT. This sequence joins TRBV6-6 and TRBJ1-6; tentatively, D is TRBD1 (5 bases). The germline gives CDR1 MNHNY, CDR2 SVGAGI (reference sequence). Trimming stripped 2 bases from V and 7 bases from J, with 9 bases between. CDR3 size: 14 residues.

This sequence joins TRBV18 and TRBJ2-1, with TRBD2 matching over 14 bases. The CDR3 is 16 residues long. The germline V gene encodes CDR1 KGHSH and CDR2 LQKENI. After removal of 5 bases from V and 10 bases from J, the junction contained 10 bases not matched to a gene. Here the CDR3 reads CASSSQGLAGGGEQFF. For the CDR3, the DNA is TGTGCCAGCTCATCACAAGGACTAGCGGGAGGAGGGGAGCAGTTCTTC.